This note documents a single T cell receptor (beta chain) sequence. Its target is not known. Gene and germline names: mouse. This record belongs to a study of tissue T cells after allogeneic stem cell transplantation. Profiled with immunoSEQ multiplex PCR; TCRdb holds only in-frame clones, not every one. This table has over 7,000 clones, over 30% appearing once. The time point here: mouse harvest day 14 after allogeneic transplant. Mouse grafts combined 10^7 T-cell-depleted bone marrow cells with 10^6 splenic CD5+ T cells. Whole-study results and caveats: Tissue-detected TCR repertoire was only partly captured by blood and spleen T cells. Across patients, clones rarely overlapped, yet motif clusters were shared tissue-specifically. Sampling depth was limited, and the cohort was small and clinically varied. Alloreactivity or antigen specificity of tissue TCRs was not determined; some clones might be host cells.

The clonotype originates from a female BALB/c mouse given C57BL/6 T cells with graft-versus-host disease after an allogeneic hematopoietic cell transplant. Input material: skin.

Partial CDR3 DNA: TGTGCCAGCAGCGCCGGGACAATCTATGAACAGTAC. Protein product: CASSAGTIYEQY. The CDR3 reads in full as CASSAGTIYEQYF. The chain couples TRBV26 to TRBJ2-7, with D perhaps TRBD1 (6 bases). The read is 1 residue too short to cover the CDR3 end, so that end is filled in from the germline J gene. This CDR3 is built from 13 residues. V dropped 6 bases and J dropped 3 bases, with 12 bases sitting between them. Germline V gene sequence: CDR1 KGHPV, CDR2 FQNQEV (reference sequence).